The clone carrying this T cell receptor beta chain came up many times. Its specificity is unknown. Data came from immunoSEQ multiplex PCR; TCRdb stores just in-frame clones and leaves some out. The sample was found to contain some 40,000 clones, and every one recurs. The record originates from a study of T cells after posttransplantation cyclophosphamide. The related graft donor's blood sample was taken on the day of bone marrow donation. The V gene lost 1 base and the J gene lost 5 bases, with 8 bases spanning the gap. The CDR3 extends over 13 amino acids. Germline V gene lookup returns CDR1 KGHSH and CDR2 LQKENI. Study observations and caveats: Later blood repertoires were often dominated by clones from the donor CD8+ memory compartment.

The chain is built from TRBV18 and TRBJ1-2; D call uncertain. The sample comprised PBMCs. This receptor was taken from a man between 35 and 55 years old in good health, CMV-negative, and a related stem cell transplant donor. The CDR3, as DNA: TGTGCCAGCTCACCACAAAGAGTTTATGGCTACACCTTC. Protein: CASSPQRVYGYTF.